These 6 T cell receptor beta chains were sequenced from one sample in a study of shared clonotypes between healthy human individuals. Naive CD8 populations comprised CD45RO-negative cells positively selected for CCR7, excluding terminally differentiated effector memory CD45RA+ cells. Data came from immunoSEQ multiplex PCR; TCRdb stores just in-frame clones and leaves some out. The sample shows approximately 810,000 clones, about 91% of them seen only once. Sequenced input: naive CD8+ T cells sorted from blood. These receptors were taken from a man aged 30 to 45 in good health.

The chain carries TRBV28 and TRBJ2-5; TRBD1 is a possible D gene (5 bases). The CDR3 consists of 16 residues. CDR1 and CDR2 (germline): MDHEN, SYDVKM. V lost 2 bases and J 4 bases, leaving 17 bases between the germline ends. The CDR3 DNA follows: TGTGCCAGCAGTTTAGGCGCCCAGGGCACAAGAGAGACCCAGTACTTC. This codes for CASSLGAQGTRETQYF.

V and J are TRBV5-1 and TRBJ2-3; D is unresolved. The CDR3 loop spans 15 amino acids. The germline CDR1 and CDR2 sequences are SGHRS and YFSETQ. Deletions cut 1 base from V and 0 bases from J, with 9 bases between. CDR3 coding DNA: TGCGCCAGCAGCTTGAAGGGCTGGAGCACAGATACGCAGTATTTT. This gives the protein CASSLKGWSTDTQYF. The whole variable domain, filled in from reference TRBV5-1 and TRBJ2-3, reads KAGVTQTPRYLIKTRGQQVTLSCSPISGHRSVSWYQQTPGQGLQFLFEYFSETQRNKGNFPGRFSGRQFSNSRSEMNVSTLELGDSALYLCASSLKGWSTDTQYFGPGTRLTVL.

This chain links TRBV7-8 with TRBJ2-1, with D tentatively TRBD1 or TRBD2 (6 bases each). The CDR3 has 16 amino acids. Trimming took off 5 bases at V and 0 bases at J, with 14 bases between the two ends. CDR1 is SGHVS and CDR2 is FQNEAQ in the germline V gene. The CDR3 loop reads CASSPRGVSSYNEQFF. DNA of the CDR3: TGTGCCAGCAGCCCAAGGGGGGTTAGCTCCTACAATGAGCAGTTCTTC. Combining the CDR3 with reference TRBV7-8 and TRBJ2-1 gives the whole variable domain GAGVSQSPRYKVAKRGQDVALRCDPISGHVSLFWYQQALGQGPEFLTYFQNEAQLDKSGLPSDRFFAERPEGSVSTLKIQRTQQEDSAVYLCASSPRGVSSYNEQFFGPGTRLTVL.

The chain couples TRBV29-1 to TRBJ2-1, with 9 nucleotides matching TRBD2. This CDR3 is 12 amino acids long. Germline V gives CDR1 SQVTM, CDR2 ANQGSEA. CDR3 bases: TGCAGAATAATAGCGGGAGACAATGAGCAGTTCTTC. Its protein is CRIIAGDNEQFF.

This clone has only one observation. The rearrangement joins TRBV7-9 to TRBJ2-1; D possibly corresponds to TRBD2 (6 bases). The germline V and J ends were trimmed by 5 bases and 1 base, with 21 bases remaining between them. The CDR3 runs to 18 residues. CDR1 is SEHNR, CDR2 FQNEAQ, per germline (reference sequence). CDR3 bases: TGTGCCAGCAGCCCCCTCGTAGCGGAACTTTCTTCCTACAATGAGCAGTTCTTC. This codes for CASSPLVAELSSYNEQFF.

The chain joins TRBV29-1 to TRBJ2-3; no reliable D call. V was pared by 6 bases and J by 0 bases, with 19 bases between. CDR1 is SQVTM, CDR2 ANQGSEA, per germline. The CDR3 is 16 residues long. The CDR3 spells CSVSGFWGTSTDTQYF. As DNA, the CDR3 is TGCAGCGTATCCGGGTTTTGGGGAACTAGCACAGATACGCAGTATTTT.